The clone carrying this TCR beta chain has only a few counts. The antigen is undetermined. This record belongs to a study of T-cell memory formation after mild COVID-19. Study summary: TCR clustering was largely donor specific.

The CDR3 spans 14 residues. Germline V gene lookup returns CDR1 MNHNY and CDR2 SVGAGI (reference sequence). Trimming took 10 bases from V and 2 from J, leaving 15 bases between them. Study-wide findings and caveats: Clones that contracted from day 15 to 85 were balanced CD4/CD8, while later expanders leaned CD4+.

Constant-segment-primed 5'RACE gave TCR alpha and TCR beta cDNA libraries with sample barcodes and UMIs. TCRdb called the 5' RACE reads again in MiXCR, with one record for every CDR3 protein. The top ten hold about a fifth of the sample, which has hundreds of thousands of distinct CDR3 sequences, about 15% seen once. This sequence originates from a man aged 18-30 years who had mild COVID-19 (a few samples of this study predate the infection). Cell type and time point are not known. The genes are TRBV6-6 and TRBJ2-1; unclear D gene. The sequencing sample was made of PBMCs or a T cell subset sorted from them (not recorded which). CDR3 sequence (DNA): TGTGCCACTACAAGTGGGCTAGCCTACAATGAGCAGTTCTTC. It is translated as CATTSGLAYNEQFF.